Given below is one T cell receptor beta chain in context. Its target is not known. This entry belongs to a study of beta chain features in type 1 diabetes. Broader study findings: It was possible that PCR favored shorter templates, equally so in patients and controls. TCRB CDR3s from Type 1 diabetes patients were moderately but significantly shorter in all four CD4+ subsets.

Losses at the gene ends were 4 bases for V and 3 bases for J; bases not matched to a gene: 8. Germline CDR1 reads GTSNPN; CDR2 reads SVGIG (reference sequence). The CDR3 length is 14 residues. Expressed TCRB transcripts got sequenced, as all isolated RNA was reverse transcribed. Some clones are missing from TCRdb's copy, which holds only in-frame ones; the method was immunoSEQ multiplex PCR. The sample shows under 450,000 clones, roughly 16% of them seen only once. The sequence was collected from a woman aged 18-29 years in good health. The sequenced material came from naive CD4+ T cells from blood. The rearrangement links TRBV30 to TRBJ2-7; 8 bases line up with TRBD2. As DNA, the CDR3 is TGTGCCTGGACTCGTCTAGCGGGTATCTACGAGCAGTACTTC. This sequence encodes CAWTRLAGIYEQYF.